The next 4 T cell receptor beta chains were all read from a single sample in a study of T cell responses to AZD1222 COVID-19 vaccine. Assay used: immunoSEQ multiplex PCR; TCRdb lists only in-frame clones, some missing. The table shows about 50,000 clones, with 70% to 90% occurring only once. The source was peripheral blood, collected on day 0 of AZD1222 vaccination. The source of these receptors is an adult in good health.

The rearrangement uses TRBV13 and TRBJ2-7; TRBD1 matches 8 bases. V shed 5 bases, J shed 2 bases, and the junction held 8 bases outside the gene matches. This CDR3 contains 15 residues. CDR1 and CDR2 from the germline V gene are PRHDT and FYEKMQ (reference sequence). This chain's CDR3 is CASSDDRGYPYEQYF. The CDR3 DNA is TGTGCCAGCAGCGATGACAGGGGCTATCCCTACGAGCAGTACTTC.

The chain combines TRBV5-5 with TRBJ2-1; TRBD2 might be the D (6 bases). Trimming removed 2 bases from V and 9 bases from J, with 9 bases in between. The CDR3 consists of 12 residues. Germline CDR1 and CDR2: SGHKS and YYEKEE (reference sequence). CDR3 in amino acids: CASSLGLPEQFF. The CDR3 coding sequence is TGTGCCAGCAGCTTAGGACTACCTGAGCAGTTCTTC.

The chain combines TRBV28 with TRBJ1-3; no clear D. Germline-derived CDR1 and CDR2 are MDHEN and SYDVKM. The germline V and J ends were trimmed by 1 base and 4 bases, with 2 bases remaining between them. This CDR3 contains 12 residues. The CDR3 nucleotides are TGTGCCAGCAGTTTATCCGGAAACACCATATATTTT. Translating gives CASSLSGNTIYF.

This clone has only one observation. This sequence joins TRBV2 and TRBJ1-2; D not certain. The CDR3 spans 14 residues. Looked up from germline, CDR1 is SNHLY and CDR2 is FYNNEI. The V gene lost 2 bases and the J gene lost 2 bases, with 9 bases spanning the gap. The CDR3, as DNA: TGTGCCAGCAGTGAAACGAGCCCCAACTATGGCTACACCTTC. Amino acid sequence: CASSETSPNYGYTF.